These 9 T cell receptor beta chains were all obtained from the same sample, sequenced in a study of T cell responses to AZD1222 COVID-19 vaccine. TCRdb keeps only in-frame clones here, not all; method: immunoSEQ multiplex PCR. Found here are over 150,000 clones, 90% of them singletons; the top ten hold about 1.4%. The input for sequencing was peripheral blood, taken on day 0 of AZD1222 vaccination. Source of these receptors: an adult in good health.

The chain employs TRBV3-1 (or the pseudogene TRBV3-2) and TRBJ2-1; D is tentatively TRBD1 or TRBD2 (6 bases each). CDR3 length: 12 amino acids. Germline CDR1 and CDR2: LGHDT and YNNKEL (reference sequence). The V and J ends lost 1 base and 10 bases respectively, with 8 bases between them. The CDR3 here is CASSQGGAEQFF. The CDR3 bases are TGTGCCAGCAGCCAAGGGGGGGCGGAGCAGTTCTTC.

This clone was picked up one time. The chain recombines TRBV6-6 with TRBJ1-2; 7 bases fit TRBD1. Trimming at V came to 5 bases and at J to 4 bases, leaving 7 bases not matched to a gene. The CDR3 contains 14 residues. Per germline, CDR1 MNHNY and CDR2 SVGAGI (reference sequence). The chain's CDR3 is CASSRQGVGYGYTF. CDR3 DNA: TGTGCCAGCAGTAGGCAGGGGGTGGGCTATGGCTACACCTTC.

The V gene is TRBV7-8, the J gene TRBJ2-7; 8 bases are shared with TRBD1. CDR1 and CDR2 from the germline V gene are SGHVS and FQNEAQ. V shed 4 bases and J 4 bases; nucleotides not matched to a gene: 3. The CDR3 is 13 amino acids. In DNA, the CDR3 is TGTGCCAGCAGCTCAGGGGGCTGGTACGAGCAGTACTTC. Amino acid sequence: CASSSGGWYEQYF. The whole variable domain, filled in from reference TRBV7-8 and TRBJ2-7, reads GAGVSQSPRYKVAKRGQDVALRCDPISGHVSLFWYQQALGQGPEFLTYFQNEAQLDKSGLPSDRFFAERPEGSVSTLKIQRTQQEDSAVYLCASSSGGWYEQYFGPGTRLTVT.

This chain connects TRBV29-1 to TRBJ2-3; D uncertain. CDR3 length equals 13 residues. Trimming pared 0 bases from V and 0 bases from J, leaving 4 bases between. CDR1 is SQVTM, CDR2 ANQGSEA, per germline. The DNA of the CDR3 is TGCAGCGTTGAAGAACGGAGCACAGATACGCAGTATTTT. Protein sequence: CSVEERSTDTQYF.

The gene calls are TRBV27 and TRBJ2-5; D unclear. V lost 7 bases, J lost 7 bases, and 16 bases lay in between. CDR3 length equals 13 residues. Germline V gives CDR1 MNHEY, CDR2 SMNVEV (reference sequence). CDR3 DNA: TGTGCCAGCAATAACCACACCCTCGGGACCCAGTACTTC. Translated: CASNNHTLGTQYF.

This chain uses TRBV27 with TRBJ1-3; D possibly corresponds to TRBD1 (6 bases). The CDR3 runs to 17 residues. The germline V gene encodes CDR1 MNHEY and CDR2 SMNVEV (reference sequence). V was clipped by 4 bases and J by 11 bases, with 27 bases between them. CDR3 in amino acids: CASSSTGYDSGVGAIYF. The CDR3 bases are TGTGCCAGCAGTTCGACAGGTTACGATTCTGGGGTTGGCGCCATATATTTT.

The chain joins TRBV2 to TRBJ1-1; no firm D call. The CDR3 is 14 amino acids. Germline CDR1 is SNHLY and CDR2 is FYNNEI. Trimming left V 1 base short and J 2 bases short, with 8 bases between. This chain's CDR3 is CASSEGWANTEAFF. The CDR3 nucleotides read TGTGCCAGCAGTGAAGGGTGGGCTAACACTGAAGCTTTCTTT.

The rearrangement uses TRBV27 and TRBJ2-2; 7 nucleotides match TRBD2. Looked up from germline, CDR1 is MNHEY and CDR2 is SMNVEV (reference sequence). With 8 bases clipped from V and 5 bases from J, the junction kept 11 bases outside the gene matches. The CDR3 covers 15 residues. The CDR3 nucleotides read TGTGCCAGCCGAACCTGGACTAGAGGTACCGGGGAGCTGTTTTTT. This sequence encodes CASRTWTRGTGELFF.

This chain uses TRBV2 with TRBJ2-3; D possibly corresponds to TRBD2 (6 bases). In germline, CDR1 is SNHLY, CDR2 FYNNEI. The CDR3 loop spans 14 amino acids. V was clipped by 6 bases and J by 2 bases, with 12 bases between them. Here the CDR3 DNA reads TGTGCCAGCAGCCGGACTACTTACACAGATACGCAGTATTTT. It encodes CASSRTTYTDTQYF.